The present T cell receptor beta chain was sequenced within a study of blood T cell repertoires in COVID-19. For the study at large: The United States, Italy and Spain were the sources of the acute and convalescent COVID-19 samples. Nucleic acid was either cDNA or gDNA, and it came from T cells, B-cell-depleted T cells, or PBMCs.

In the authors' methods: Reference gene primers were amplified, and this amplification served to estimate nucleated cell counts. Clones were sequenced by immunoSEQ multiplex PCR, and TCRdb holds only the in-frame ones, with some missing. V, J and clone size derive from that table, while D and trimming were established from the DNA sequence. The table records under 100,000 clones, roughly 80% of them present only once. After removal of 1 base from V and 0 bases from J, the junction contained 11 bases not matched to a gene. Germline V gene sequence: CDR1 LNHNV, CDR2 YYDKDF (reference sequence). The CDR3 is made up of 21 amino acids.

This clonotype originated in a man aged 50 to 60 with acute or convalescent COVID-19. The chain joins TRBV15 to TRBJ2-3; 15 bases are a match to TRBD2. The sequenced sample was peripheral blood. CDR3 loop: CATSRGGGLAGGTTSTDTQYF. The DNA of the CDR3 is TGTGCCACCAGCAGAGGCGGGGGACTAGCGGGGGGAACCACTAGCACAGATACGCAGTATTTT.